This T cell receptor (beta chain) was observed in a study of blood T cell repertoires in COVID-19. Looking at the study overall: COVID-19 samples, acute and convalescent, were from the United States, Italy and Spain. PBMCs, B-cell-depleted T cells, or T cells were the source of the cDNA or gDNA that made up the material.

The germline gives CDR1 SGHAT, CDR2 FQNNGV. The CDR3 runs to 20 residues. Trimming cost V 0 bases and J 0 bases, with 18 bases left between them. In the authors' workflow: Estimates of nucleated cell counts were drawn from the amplification of reference gene primers. Libraries were prepared by immunoSEQ multiplex PCR; TCRdb keeps only in-frame clonotypes and omits some of them. V and J calls and clone size are as listed in that table; D and trimming were resolved from the DNA. The sample lists around 100,000 clones, about 84% occurring once. The V gene is TRBV11-2, the J gene TRBJ2-6; possibly TRBD1 for D (7 bases). Material: peripheral blood. This TCR was sampled from a human donor in a cohort sampled during active COVID-19. The CDR3 here is CASSLDRRDRGFSGANVLTF. The CDR3 DNA reads as TGTGCCAGCAGCTTAGATAGGAGGGACAGAGGATTCTCTGGGGCCAACGTCCTGACTTTC.